Described below is a single T cell receptor (beta chain) sequence and its context. Its target is unknown. This sample was taken from a study of CD8 T cells in ankylosing spondylitis. Overall study results and limits: According to the report, clones linked to the disease were significantly enriched in matched synovial fluid samples taken from ankylosing spondylitis patients.

MiXCR was run by TCRdb on the 5' RACE reads, yielding one entry per CDR3 protein. The data show 200,000 to 250,000 distinct CDR3 sequences, roughly a tenth seen once. This CDR3 is built from 14 residues. Germline V lookup: CDR1 SGHRS, CDR2 YFSETQ. V lost 5 bases and J 2 bases, leaving 14 bases between the germline ends. This receptor was identified in a male donor with ankylosing spondylitis or in good health (not recorded which). The genes are TRBV5-1 and TRBJ2-7; D is undetermined. The sequencing sample was made of blood, either unsorted or a sorted T cell fraction (not recorded which). The CDR3 loop reads CASSPTFPPYEQYF. As DNA, the CDR3 is TGCGCCAGCAGTCCGACATTCCCCCCCTACGAGCAGTACTTC.